A single sample is the source of the 20 T cell receptor beta chains below, sequenced in a study of blood T cell repertoires in COVID-19. Data came from immunoSEQ multiplex PCR; TCRdb stores just in-frame clones and leaves some out. The sample yields some 150,000 clones, about 87% seen once. Sequenced: peripheral blood. The receptors here all came from a man aged 18 to 29 with active or convalescent COVID-19.

CDR3 DNA: TGTGCCAGCAGCTCCCCTGCGGGAGAGTTTCGATACAATGAGCAGTTCTTC. Residues: CASSSPAGEFRYNEQFF. J is TRBJ2-1 and V is TRBV11-3; 7 bases agree with TRBD2. The CDR3 consists of 17 residues. V was pared by 4 bases and J by 4 bases, with 13 bases of the junction left unmatched. Germline CDR1 and CDR2: SGHNT and YENEEA.

The rearrangement links TRBV9 to TRBJ2-7; weak D call: TRBD1 (6 bases). In germline, CDR1 is SGDLS, CDR2 YYNGEE. The CDR3 spans 15 residues. V lost 3 bases and J 1 base, leaving 14 bases between the germline ends. The CDR3 sequence is CASSARDTQSYEQYF. The CDR3 bases are TGTGCCAGCAGCGCCCGGGACACCCAGTCCTACGAGCAGTACTTC. The full variable domain, in which reference TRBV9 and TRBJ2-7 provide the parts outside the CDR3, is DSGVTQTPKHLITATGQRVTLRCSPRSGDLSVYWYQQSLDQGLQFLIQYYNGEERAKGNILERFSAQQFPDLHSELNLSSLELGDSALYFCASSARDTQSYEQYFGPGTRLTVT.

The chain has TRBV5-1 and TRBJ1-1; no firm D call. CDR3 length equals 13 residues. Germline V gene lookup returns CDR1 SGHRS and CDR2 YFSETQ. Deletions cut 0 bases from V and 4 bases from J, with 7 bases between. This CDR3 is CASSLAGSTEAFF. DNA of the CDR3: TGCGCCAGCAGCTTGGCGGGGAGCACTGAAGCTTTCTTT.

V gene TRBV27 combines with J gene TRBJ1-2, with 9 bases identical to TRBD1. Trimming cost V 5 bases and J 5 bases; bases outside gene matches: 9. CDR1 MNHEY and CDR2 SMNVEV come from the germline V gene (reference sequence). This CDR3 spans 15 amino acids. The CDR3 DNA is TGTGCCAGCAGTCTCTACGGGACAGGGTATTATGGCTACACCTTC. Protein: CASSLYGTGYYGYTF.

V usage is TRBV5-6 and J usage is TRBJ2-2; weak D call: TRBD1 (8 bases). V was trimmed by 4 bases and J by 4 bases, leaving 17 bases between them. From germline, CDR1 is SGHDT and CDR2 YYEEEE. CDR3 size: 16 residues. CDR3 sequence: CASSIYRGGGTGELFF. The CDR3 bases are TGTGCCAGCAGCATTTACAGGGGGGGCGGCACCGGGGAGCTGTTTTTT.

This chain connects TRBV5-1 to TRBJ2-1; 10 bases align to TRBD2. Germline-derived CDR1 and CDR2 are SGHRS and YFSETQ. The CDR3 extends over 19 amino acids. V lost 1 base, J lost 2 bases, and 12 bases stayed unmatched. In DNA form, the CDR3 reads TGCGCCAGCAGCTTGTCTCTATTAGCGGGAGGCCTCACCTACAATGAGCAGTTCTTC. Encoded protein: CASSLSLLAGGLTYNEQFF.

The gene calls are TRBV24-1 and TRBJ1-1; possibly TRBD1 for D (5 bases). Per the germline V gene, CDR1 is KGHDR and CDR2 is SFDVKD. V lost 10 bases, J lost 4 bases, and 21 bases lay in between. This CDR3 comprises 15 residues. This CDR3 reads CATSARGHPSTEAFF. The CDR3 region has the DNA TGTGCCACGTCCGCGCGCGGACACCCCAGCACTGAAGCTTTCTTT.

This chain joins TRBV27 and TRBJ2-5; D is uncertain. The CDR3 loop spans 11 amino acids. Germline CDR1 reads MNHEY; CDR2 reads SMNVEV (reference sequence). The V end lost 6 bases, the J end lost 4 bases, and 6 bases lay between the germline ends. CDR3 in DNA: TGTGCCAGCAGGTATAGAGAGACCCAGTACTTC. It is translated as CASRYRETQYF.

This clone was seen once. V usage is TRBV12-3 or TRBV12-4 and J usage is TRBJ1-1; no reliable D call. Trimming pared 6 bases from V and 1 base from J, leaving 9 bases between. The CDR3 runs 13 residues. As DNA, the CDR3 is TGTGCCAGCAGATATCGAGAGAACACTGAAGCTTTCTTT. Its translation is CASRYRENTEAFF.

The chain carries TRBV30 and TRBJ1-1; unclear D gene. Trimming cost V 2 bases and J 4 bases, with 8 bases left between them. The CDR3 loop spans 12 amino acids. Germline V gene sequence: CDR1 GTSNPN, CDR2 SVGIG (reference sequence). CDR3 in amino acids: CAWSQRGTEAFF. As DNA, the CDR3 is TGTGCCTGGAGTCAACGGGGCACTGAAGCTTTCTTT. The entire variable domain, with the rest obtained from reference TRBV30 and TRBJ1-1, is as follows: SQTIHQWPATLVQPVGSPLSLECTVEGTSNPNLYWYRQAAGRGLQLLFYSVGIGQISSEVPQNLSASRPQDRQFILSSKKLLLSDSGFYLCAWSQRGTEAFFGQGTRLTVV.

This chain links TRBV5-1 with TRBJ2-1, with D maybe TRBD1 (5 bases). Trimming removed 4 bases from V and 5 bases from J, with 13 bases in between. The CDR3 runs 14 residues. The germline CDR1 and CDR2 sequences are SGHRS and YFSETQ. CDR3 region: CASSHGPDNNEQFF. CDR3 bases: TGCGCCAGCAGCCATGGGCCGGACAACAATGAGCAGTTCTTC.

The rearrangement joins TRBV29-1 to TRBJ2-2, with unresolved D. The CDR3 consists of 14 residues. V was shortened by 8 bases and J by 1 base, with 14 bases between the two germline ends. Germline CDR1 SQVTM, CDR2 ANQGSEA. CDR3 nucleotides: TGCAGCCGATATACCGACATGAACACCGGGGAGCTGTTTTTT. This translates into CSRYTDMNTGELFF.

The rearrangement uses TRBV6-1 and TRBJ1-2, with TRBD1 as a possible D gene (5 bases). V was pared by 4 bases and J by 6 bases, with 15 bases between. The CDR3 extends over 14 amino acids. The germline V gene has CDR1 MNHNS and CDR2 SASEGT. The CDR3 reads CASSVAEAGNGYTF. CDR3 coding DNA: TGTGCCAGCAGTGTAGCTGAAGCAGGGAATGGCTACACCTTC.

The chain uses TRBV4-1 and TRBJ2-7; TRBD1 matches at 9 bases. The CDR3 runs to 17 residues. Germline V CDR1 and CDR2: MGHRA, YSYEKL. V dropped 1 base and J dropped 2; count of bases not matched to a gene: 9. CDR3 protein: CASSQGWGQGTPYEQYV. DNA for the CDR3: TGCGCCAGCAGCCAAGGGTGGGGACAGGGCACACCCTACGAGCAGTACGTC.

The genes are TRBV28 and TRBJ1-6; TRBD1 agrees at 7 bases. This CDR3 region has 17 residues. The V and J ends lost 5 bases and 7 bases, in that order; junction bases with no gene match: 14. Germline V gene data show CDR1 as MDHEN and CDR2 as SYDVKM. CDR3 nucleotides: TGTGCCAGCAGTACCCTTGAGCCGGGACAGATAAATTCACCCCTCCACTTT. The encoded protein is CASSTLEPGQINSPLHF.

V is TRBV10-2 and J is TRBJ2-2; maybe TRBD2 (5 bases). Germline CDR1 WSHSY, CDR2 SAAADI. The CDR3 totals 12 residues. V was trimmed by 6 bases and J by 8 bases, leaving 10 bases between them. The CDR3 loop reads CASRGGLGELFF. As DNA, the CDR3 is TGCGCCAGCAGGGGTGGACTGGGGGAGCTGTTTTTT.

The rearrangement joins TRBV21-1 to TRBJ1-3; TRBD1, the table's D call, was not compared with the DNA. TRBV21-1 is labeled a pseudogene. The length of the CDR3 is 18 residues. The CDR3: CASSKGSRGPTSGNTIYF. DNA for the CDR3: TGTGCCAGCAGCAAAGGCAGCAGGGGGCCTACGTCTGGAAACACCATATATTTT.

This clone was observed a handful of times. The V call is TRBV5-4, the J call TRBJ2-5; 11 bases align to TRBD1. V was clipped by 2 bases and J by 0 bases; unmatched bases: 12. CDR1 is SGHNT and CDR2 is YYREEE in the germline V gene (reference sequence). CDR3 length: 19 residues. DNA for the CDR3: TGTGCCAGCAGCTTAAGGGACAGGGGGGGAACCAAGTACCAAGAGACCCAGTACTTC. It specifies CASSLRDRGGTKYQETQYF.

This clone was seen more than once but under ten times. V usage is TRBV19 and J usage is TRBJ1-2; 7 bases match TRBD1. Per the germline V gene, CDR1 is LNHDA and CDR2 is SQIVND (reference sequence). The CDR3 is made up of 15 amino acids. The ends lost 3 bases at V and 3 bases at J; junction bases unmatched: 7. This chain's CDR3 is CASSIRGDGDYGYTF. In DNA form, the CDR3 reads TGTGCCAGTAGTATCAGGGGGGATGGAGACTATGGCTACACCTTC.

This chain joins TRBV30 and TRBJ2-7, with 7 bases identical to TRBD1. Germline CDR1 and CDR2: GTSNPN and SVGIG (reference sequence). This CDR3 has 14 residues. V shed 2 bases and J 4 bases; nucleotides not matched to a gene: 8. The CDR3 region has the DNA TGTGCCTGGAGTACCGCCCCACAGGGGTACGAGCAGTACTTC. Its protein product is CAWSTAPQGYEQYF.